Each of the 23 T cell receptor beta chains below was sequenced from the same sample in a study of blood T cells in healthy people across ages. Primed by a sample-barcoded 5' primer and a J-beta primer mix, a second PCR proceeded for roughly 7 to 12 cycles. TCRdb re-called the 5' RACE reads through MiXCR, storing one row per CDR3 protein. The table records roughly 2 million distinct CDR3 sequences, less than 50% of them present only once. The sequencing input was blood. The origin of the receptors is a woman aged 40 to 49 in good health.

This clonotype was found a few times. The chain couples TRBV20-1 to TRBJ2-7; perhaps D is TRBD1 or TRBD2 (6 bases each). In germline, CDR1 is DFQATT, CDR2 SNEGSKA (reference sequence). V was pared by 2 bases and J by 2 bases, with 16 bases between. This CDR3 region has 15 residues. In nucleotides, the CDR3 is TGCAGTGCTAGAAACAGGGAGGAGAGCCCCTACGAGCAGTACTTC. Residues: CSARNREESPYEQYF.

The chain carries TRBV28 and TRBJ2-3, with a tentative D call TRBD2 (6 bases). CDR1 and CDR2 (germline): MDHEN, SYDVKM. With 5 bases removed from V and 3 bases from J, the gap between germline ends came to 15 bases. This CDR3 is 15 amino acids long. The CDR3 coding sequence is TGTGCCAGCAGTACTGCGGGGCCGCGGACAGATACGCAGTATTTT. Translation gives CASSTAGPRTDTQYF. Full variable domain (missing parts from reference TRBV28 and TRBJ2-3): DVKVTQSSRYLVKRTGEKVFLECVQDMDHENMFWYRQDPGLGLRLIYFSYDVKMKEKGDIPEGYSVSREKKERFSLILESASTNQTSMYLCASSTAGPRTDTQYFGPGTRLTVL.

J is TRBJ2-3 and V is TRBV12-3 or TRBV12-4, with D tentatively TRBD1 (5 bases). There are 15 residues in the CDR3. V was trimmed by 4 bases and J by 0 bases, leaving 11 bases between them. This CDR3 reads CASSSAGRSTDTQYF. The DNA for the CDR3 is TGTGCCAGCAGTTCGGCAGGGCGAAGCACAGATACGCAGTATTTT.

The CDR3 spells CASSQPGPYNEQFF. In DNA form, the CDR3 reads TGCGCCAGCAGCCAACCGGGCCCGTACAATGAGCAGTTCTTC. V is TRBV4-3 and J is TRBJ2-1; D is unclear. CDR3 length equals 14 residues. Per germline, CDR1 LGHNA and CDR2 YSLEER. The germline V and J ends were trimmed by 2 bases and 4 bases, with 9 bases remaining between them.

This clonotype was counted a few times. This rearrangement joins TRBV13 to TRBJ2-3; D might be TRBD2 (6 bases). This CDR3 comprises 15 residues. Per the germline V gene, CDR1 is PRHDT and CDR2 is FYEKMQ (reference sequence). The V end was cut by 2 bases, the J end by 0 bases, with 9 bases between. The CDR3 DNA sequence: TGTGCCAGCAGCTTACCGGGGGAAAGCACAGATACGCAGTATTTT. Its protein is CASSLPGESTDTQYF.

The chain carries TRBV7-2 and TRBJ2-7, with 10 bases matching TRBD2. J was trimmed by 12 bases and V by 2 bases; bases with no gene match: 7. CDR1 is SGHTA and CDR2 is FQGNSA in the germline V gene. CDR3 length: 13 amino acids. The DNA for the CDR3 is TGTGCCAGCAGCTTAAATAGCGGGGGGCCCCCGTACTTC. It encodes CASSLNSGGPPYF.

The chain employs TRBV27 and TRBJ2-5, with D tentatively TRBD1 (5 bases). Germline CDR1 reads MNHEY; CDR2 reads SMNVEV (reference sequence). This CDR3 is 16 amino acids long. The V end was cut by 6 bases, the J end by 4 bases, with 21 bases between. In nucleotides, the CDR3 is TGTGCCAGCAGCCGCCCTTCGGCAGGGAAAGCAGAGACCCAGTACTTC. It encodes CASSRPSAGKAETQYF.

This clonotype was seen only a few times. V and J are TRBV20-1 and TRBJ1-2; D call uncertain. CDR1 is DFQATT and CDR2 is SNEGSKA in the germline V gene (reference sequence). This CDR3 is 14 amino acids long. Trimming cost V 0 bases and J 4 bases, with 12 bases left between them. CDR3: CSARDRREPYGYTF. CDR3 coding DNA: TGCAGTGCTAGAGATCGTAGGGAGCCCTATGGCTACACCTTC.

The chain joins TRBV28 to TRBJ2-4; the D is unclear. V was shortened by 9 bases and J by 0 bases, with 9 bases between the two germline ends. The germline V gene has CDR1 MDHEN and CDR2 SYDVKM. This CDR3 contains 13 residues. In DNA form, the CDR3 reads TGTGCCAGTGGGCTACTAGCCAAAAACATTCAGTACTTC. It translates to CASGLLAKNIQYF.

The chain has TRBV23-1 and TRBJ2-3, with D possibly matching TRBD1 (6 bases). TRBV23-1 is an open reading frame, and its role is uncertain. The CDR3 contains 16 residues. V lost 0 bases and J 0 bases, leaving 10 bases between the germline ends. CDR3 DNA sequence: TGCGCCAGCAGTCAATCGAGACAGGCTAGCACAGATACGCAGTATTTT. Its translation: CASSQSRQASTDTQYF.

The chain uses TRBV5-1 and TRBJ2-7, with D perhaps TRBD2 (5 bases). The CDR3 is 13 amino acids. Germline V gene data show CDR1 as SGHRS and CDR2 as YFSETQ. V lost 0 bases and J lost 6, with 10 bases in between. CDR3 in DNA: TGCGCCAGCAGCTTGGATGCCGGGGTCGAGCAGTACTTC. Protein sequence: CASSLDAGVEQYF.

J is TRBJ2-1 and V is TRBV7-9; TRBD2 matches 8 bases. Trimming at V came to 3 bases and at J to 8 bases, leaving 9 bases not matched to a gene. Germline V gene lookup returns CDR1 SEHNR and CDR2 FQNEAQ (reference sequence). This CDR3 has 15 amino acids. CDR3 nucleotides: TGTGCCAGCAGCTTCGCGGGGGGCCAGGTTTATGAGCAGTTCTTC. Amino acid sequence: CASSFAGGQVYEQFF. Drawing the rest from reference TRBV7-9 and TRBJ2-1, the complete variable domain is DTGVSQNPRHKITKRGQNVTFRCDPISEHNRLYWYRQTLGQGPEFLTYFQNEAQLEKSRLLSDRFSAERPKGSFSTLEIQRTEQGDSAMYLCASSFAGGQVYEQFFGPGTRLTVL.

The chain links TRBV15 to TRBJ1-5, with 7 bases identical to TRBD1. The V gene's germline CDR1 is LNHNV and CDR2 YYDKDF (reference sequence). The CDR3 runs 15 residues. V lost 1 base to trimming and J lost 4 bases; unmatched junction nucleotides: 4. CDR3 in DNA: TGTGCCACCAGCAGAGCCAGGGGGTTTAATCAGCCCCAGCATTTT. Translating it yields CATSRARGFNQPQHF.

This rearrangement joins TRBV7-9 to TRBJ1-2; 7 bases map to TRBD1. The CDR3 totals 14 residues. The V gene end was trimmed by 5 bases and the J gene end by 7 bases; junction bases not matched to a gene: 10. Germline V CDR1 and CDR2: SEHNR, FQNEAQ (reference sequence). DNA of the CDR3: TGTGCCAGCAGCCCGGGACAGATCGGCGGTGGCTACACCTTC. Residues: CASSPGQIGGGYTF.

This clonotype showed up just a few times. The chain joins TRBV9 to TRBJ2-1; perhaps TRBD1 as D (6 bases). The germline V gene encodes CDR1 SGDLS and CDR2 YYNGEE. V was clipped by 0 bases and J by 8 bases, with 21 bases between them. This CDR3 is built from 17 residues. The CDR3 DNA is TGTGCCAGCAGCGTAGAACAGGGTACTTTCTCTGGCGATGAGCAGTTCTTC. Its protein is CASSVEQGTFSGDEQFF. The full variable domain, with the rest looked up from reference TRBV9 and TRBJ2-1, is DSGVTQTPKHLITATGQRVTLRCSPRSGDLSVYWYQQSLDQGLQFLIQYYNGEERAKGNILERFSAQQFPDLHSELNLSSLELGDSALYFCASSVEQGTFSGDEQFFGPGTRLTVL.

This chain uses TRBV6-1 with TRBJ2-1; TRBD2 matches at 13 bases. CDR1 and CDR2 (germline): MNHNS, SASEGT. The CDR3 has 17 residues. V lost 6 bases, J lost 5 bases, and 10 bases stayed unmatched. CDR3: CASSTKRTSGGNNEQFF. DNA for the CDR3: TGTGCCAGCAGCACTAAAAGGACTAGCGGGGGCAACAATGAGCAGTTCTTC.

A few counts support this clonotype. J is TRBJ2-7 and V is TRBV29-1; D unclear. Trimming pared 6 bases from V and 4 bases from J, leaving 7 bases between. The CDR3 totals 10 residues. Per the germline V gene, CDR1 is SQVTM and CDR2 is ANQGSEA. CDR3 region: CSVLSYEQYF. The DNA of the CDR3 is TGCAGCGTGTTATCATACGAGCAGTACTTC.

About this clonotype: The junction and the germline gene differ at one end; a read error may be behind it. This chain connects TRBV7-9 to TRBJ1-5; D not certain. This CDR3 contains 13 residues. Germline V lookup: CDR1 SEHNR, CDR2 FQNEAQ (reference sequence). The CDR3, as DNA: TGCGCCAGCAGCTTGAGGGAAGGCGGGCCCCAGCATTTT. Translating it yields CASSLREGGPQHF. Drawing the rest from reference TRBV7-9 and TRBJ1-5, the complete variable domain is DTGVSQNPRHKITKRGQNVTFRCDPISEHNRLYWYRQTLGQGPEFLTYFQNEAQLEKSRLLSDRFSAERPKGSFSTLEIQRTEQGDSAMYLCASSLREGGPQHFGDGTRLSIL.

A few counts support this clonotype. The gene calls are TRBV20-1 and TRBJ1-2, with 7 nucleotides matching TRBD1. Trimming cost V 3 bases and J 5 bases; bases outside gene matches: 6. CDR3 length equals 13 residues. The germline CDR1 and CDR2 sequences are DFQATT and SNEGSKA (reference sequence). The CDR3, as DNA: TGCAGTGCTAGTGGCGGGACAGCTTATGGCTACACCTTC. Translated: CSASGGTAYGYTF.

The rearrangement uses TRBV15 and TRBJ1-1; D gene uncertain. Germline V lookup: CDR1 LNHNV, CDR2 YYDKDF (reference sequence). This CDR3 contains 14 residues. The V gene lost 0 bases and the J gene lost 1 base, with 6 bases spanning the gap. For the CDR3, the DNA is TGTGCCACCAGCAGAGAACAGACGAACACTGAAGCTTTCTTT. This encodes CATSREQTNTEAFF.

The chain couples TRBV5-4 to TRBJ2-1, with D perhaps assigned TRBD1 or TRBD2 (5 bases each). The V end was cut by 0 bases, the J end by 8 bases, with 15 bases between. The CDR3 consists of 15 residues. Germline values: CDR1 SGHNT, CDR2 YYREEE (reference sequence). In nucleotides, the CDR3 is TGTGCCAGCAGCTTGGAGGTCGGACTCAGGGATGAGCAGTTCTTC. Amino acids: CASSLEVGLRDEQFF.

V and J are TRBV7-9 and TRBJ1-2; D not resolved. V shed 10 bases and J shed 8 bases, with 23 bases lying between them. Germline V CDR1 and CDR2: SEHNR, FQNEAQ (reference sequence). The CDR3 totals 14 residues. The CDR3 loop reads CAIIRTAAMGGYTF. The CDR3 DNA reads as TGTGCCATCATCCGGACGGCCGCAATGGGGGGCTACACCTTC.

The chain combines TRBV11-2 with TRBJ2-5, with 7 bases matching TRBD1. This CDR3 contains 15 residues. Per germline, CDR1 SGHAT and CDR2 FQNNGV. The trim removed 5 bases at V and 2 bases at J, leaving 8 bases unmatched. CDR3 in amino acids: CASSNAGTVQETQYF. The CDR3 DNA reads as TGTGCCAGCAGCAATGCCGGGACAGTACAAGAGACCCAGTACTTC.